Sequencing of this TCR beta chain was carried out in a study of cytomegalovirus exposure and HLA in healthy donors. Study findings and constraints: The investigators catalogued some 160 TCR beta chains as cytomegalovirus-associated. There were some V segments, including TRBV6-2 and TRBV6-3, excluded as indistinguishable. In a later analysis, around 18,000 TCR beta sequences were associated with HLA alleles at 0.05 false discovery rate.

Regarding this clone: Its target is not known.

A multiplex PCR was run with 60 Vbeta primers and 13 Jbeta primers. Using immunoSEQ multiplex PCR, the repertoire was profiled, and TCRdb retains in-frame clones only, with some absent. This sample contains 45,000 to 55,000 clones. Trimming cost V 10 bases and J 5 bases; bases outside gene matches: 6. The CDR3 runs to 13 residues. This clonotype originated in a man in his forties in good health and CMV-seropositive. The V and J genes are TRBV23-1 and TRBJ2-1; 9 positions agree with TRBD2. TRBV23-1 is placed among ORFs of uncertain function. The sample comprised PBMCs. The CDR3 coding sequence is TGCGCCAACCTACTAGCGGGCAACAATGAGCAGTTCTTC. Protein: CANLLAGNNEQFF.